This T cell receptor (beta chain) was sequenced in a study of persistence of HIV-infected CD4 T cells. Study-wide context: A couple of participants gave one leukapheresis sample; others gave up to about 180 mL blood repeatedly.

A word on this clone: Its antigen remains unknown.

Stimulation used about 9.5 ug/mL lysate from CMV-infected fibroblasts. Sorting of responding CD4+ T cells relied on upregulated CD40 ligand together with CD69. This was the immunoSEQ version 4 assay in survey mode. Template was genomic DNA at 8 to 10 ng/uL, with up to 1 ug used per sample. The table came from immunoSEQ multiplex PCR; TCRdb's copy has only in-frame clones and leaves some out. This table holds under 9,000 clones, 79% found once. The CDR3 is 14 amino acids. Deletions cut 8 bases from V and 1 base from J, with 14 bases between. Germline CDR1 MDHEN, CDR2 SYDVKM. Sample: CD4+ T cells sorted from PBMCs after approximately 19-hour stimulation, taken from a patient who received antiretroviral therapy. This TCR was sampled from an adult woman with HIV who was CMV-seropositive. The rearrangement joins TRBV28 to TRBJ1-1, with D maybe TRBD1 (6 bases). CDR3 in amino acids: CASWSGAANTEAFF. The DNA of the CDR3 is TGTGCCAGCTGGTCAGGGGCGGCGAACACTGAAGCTTTCTTT.